This T cell receptor (beta chain) was sequenced in a study of shared clonotypes between healthy human individuals (dated by TCRdb to the early 2020s). Describing the broader study: The cohort included three men and a couple of women between 18 and 49 years of age. Per donor, three plates each were used for CD4 naive and CD4 memory, two for CD8 naive, and one for CD8 memory. The study deeply sequenced blood TCR repertoires of roughly five healthy adults to estimate repertoire size and the extent of clonotype sharing between individuals. Between about 0.8 and 9 billion PBMCs per donor were obtained by leukapheresis. Libraries were prepared and TCR repertoires were sequenced by different laboratories using diverse techniques, in order to increase sequencing depth and limit assay-specific biases.

In the case of this clone: Its antigen has not been determined. No much larger clone exists at a distance of one base, and base qualities are not known.

The donors were healthy, HIV-negative adults who had no recently reported acute infections or vaccinations. All donors were Caucasian adults living in Nashville, Tennessee, USA. CD4+ T cells were enriched by magnetic negative selection, after which naive cells were positively selected on CD45RA and the negative fraction was taken as the memory subset. After blood collection by leukapheresis, PBMCs were isolated using Ficoll-Histopaque density gradient centrifugation and then cryopreserved in the vapor phase of liquid nitrogen. Purity and quantity of every magnetically sorted T cell population were checked by analytical flow cytometry. Each sorted fraction had its genomic DNA isolated and then quantified by UV absorbance on a Nanodrop 2000c. The CDR3 contains 15 residues, cysteine and phenylalanine counted. Left in the record is the CDR3 DNA by itself, 45 bases read in frame from the first base. In the germline V gene, CDR1 corresponds to SGHTA and CDR2 to FQGNSA. Trimming leaves V shorter by 10 bases and J shorter by 1 base, with the junction holding 7 bases beyond the gene matches.

On the study overall, not on this receptor specifically: Rarefaction of sorted-subset datasets indicated incomplete sequencing despite the large sequencing depth. Higher generation probabilities were observed for clonotypes shared by all four sorted-subset donors than for non-shared clonotypes. Sampling was restricted to blood, and TCR repertoires in tissues likely differ from the TCR repertoires found in blood. Larger estimated clonotype richness was generally found for naive subsets than for memory subsets. Around 5.4% of naive CD4, roughly 3.6% of naive CD8, 2.3% of memory CD4, and over 0.35% of memory CD8 clonotypes were shared across several donors. The genetic and exposure-history diversity represented was limited by the small number of donors. Based on pairwise subsampling, the degree of clonotype sharing among donors was expected to be affected by sequencing depth.

TCR CDR3 regions were amplified from genomic DNA by multiplex PCR using the deep immunoSEQ assay. Genomic DNA extracted from each cell subset was distributed evenly over all wells of several immunoSEQ 96-well plates, and each plate served as one replicate. For sorted subsets, about 210 ng of genomic DNA, equivalent to roughly 33,000 T cell genomes, went into each replicate PCR. Purified libraries were quantified with a Qubit 3.0 fluorometer, sized on a Bioanalyzer 2100, and re-quantified with the KAPA Library Quantification kit. Every immunoSEQ 96-well plate was sequenced on a separate single-read 150-cycle Illumina NextSeq 550 flow cell. From the authors' description of their analysis: Because the immunoSEQ output included only junctional sequences and no quality scores, the filtering could not be the same as the filtering used for full-length reads. Sequences were annotated with PyIR, a Python wrapper for IgBLAST v1.9, using IMGT germline references to assign V/J genes and CDR3. Reads were filtered out if the reads had weak V/J assignments (E-value above 1e-6), no CDR3, stop codons, out-of-frame junctions, or ambiguous translated residues. V3J clonotypes were defined by identical inferred V gene, J gene, and CDR3 amino acid sequence. To compute the percentage overlap between repertoires, the number of shared unique clonotypes was divided by the size of the smaller repertoire. Three approaches were used to assess repertoire richness: RTK rarefaction, the Chao1 estimator, and Recon v2.1 estimates of unobserved clonotypes. OLGA was used to compute generation probabilities for all TCRbeta clonotypes that the gDNA method yielded from a few donors. Sourced from immuneACCESS, this table was stored by TCRdb with only in-frame sequences that have V and J called. A share of the clones is absent; for the studies checked, an unresolved V gene accounts for under half, and the remainder has no known explanation. V and J calls and clone size are given by that table; D and trimming were obtained from the DNA. The sample table records more than 2,000,000 clones; 93% of these occur just once. The ten largest clones take up 0.39% of the sample.

This receptor chain uses TRBV7-2 and TRBJ2-3, and 11 junction bases match TRBD2. The TCR originated in a man between 18 and 29 years old in good health. Some clones in this sample may be carry-over from other donors' samples. Sequenced sample: naive CD4+ T cells from PBMCs. This specimen's cell subset or site label, interpreted: CD45RA+ positively selected. The DNA sequence is TGTGCCACAGGGACTAGCGGCTTGGGCACAGATACGCAGTATTTT. Its protein is CATGTSGLGTDTQYF.